This passage covers 25 T cell receptor beta chains from one sample sequenced in a study of shared clonotypes between healthy human individuals. In the naive CD8 group, cells lacked CD45RO and were positively selected for CCR7, so terminally differentiated effector memory CD45RA+ cells were left out. The data were produced by immunoSEQ multiplex PCR, yet TCRdb's version contains in-frame clones alone and is incomplete. The table has about 2 million clones, about 95% seen once. Sequenced material: naive CD8+ T cells sorted from blood. The receptors originated from a man aged 18 to 30 in good health.

V usage is TRBV5-6 and J usage is TRBJ2-1; 9 bases fit TRBD2. Germline CDR1 is SGHDT and CDR2 is YYEEEE. The CDR3 covers 13 residues. The ends lost 4 bases at V and 13 bases at J; junction bases unmatched: 9. DNA for the CDR3: TGTGCCAGCAGCCTTAATAGCGGGGGAGTTCAGTTCTTC. It is translated as CASSLNSGGVQFF.

The rearrangement links TRBV14 to TRBJ2-3; no reliable D call. The V and J ends lost 1 base and 4 bases respectively, with 12 bases between them. The CDR3 has 15 residues. The germline CDR1 and CDR2 sequences are SGHDN and FVKESK. The CDR3 protein is CASSQGILRADTQYF. The CDR3 DNA is TGTGCCAGCAGCCAAGGTATACTTCGGGCAGATACGCAGTATTTT. The full variable domain, its missing parts supplied by reference TRBV14 and TRBJ2-3, is EAGVTQFPSHSVIEKGQTVTLRCDPISGHDNLYWYRRVMGKEIKFLLHFVKESKQDESGMPNNRFLAERTGGTYSTLKVQPAELEDSGVYFCASSQGILRADTQYFGPGTRLTVL.

The chain carries TRBV6-1 and TRBJ1-1, with D unresolved. CDR3 length equals 12 residues. Trimming pared 4 bases from V and 6 bases from J, leaving 9 bases between. The germline V gene has CDR1 MNHNS and CDR2 SASEGT. The CDR3 DNA sequence: TGTGCCAGCAGTGTATATGGCGCTGAAGCTTTCTTT. This encodes CASSVYGAEAFF.

A note on this clone: In the same sample, other DNA sequences code for this CDR3. V usage is TRBV11-2 and J usage is TRBJ2-7; D is possibly TRBD1 (6 bases). This CDR3 contains 14 residues. V was trimmed by 1 base and J by 3 bases, leaving 10 bases between them. Looked up from germline, CDR1 is SGHAT and CDR2 is FQNNGV. The CDR3 sequence: CASSLVVGGYEQYF. Written as DNA, the CDR3 is TGTGCCAGCAGCTTAGTGGTAGGGGGCTACGAGCAGTACTTC.

In its sample, this clone was seen a few times. The chain couples TRBV21-1 to TRBJ1-3. TRBV21-1 is noted as a pseudogene. This CDR3 region has 16 residues. DNA of the CDR3: TGTGCCAGCAGCAATACCGGGGAGAGCTCTGGAAACACCATATATTTT. Protein product: CASSNTGESSGNTIYF.

This clone was seen only once. V and J are TRBV5-6 and TRBJ2-2; no reliable D call. Germline V gene data show CDR1 as SGHDT and CDR2 as YYEEEE. The CDR3 contains 14 residues. Trimming took 1 base from V and 3 from J, leaving 7 bases between them. The CDR3 is CASSLSGHTGELFF. CDR3 bases: TGTGCCAGCAGCTTGTCAGGCCACACCGGGGAGCTGTTTTTT.

The chain uses TRBV5-1 and TRBJ2-2, with 11 nucleotides matching TRBD1. This CDR3 has 17 residues. Germline assignment: CDR1 SGHRS and CDR2 YFSETQ. J gave up 6 bases and V 0 bases, and 7 bases lay outside the gene matches. CDR3 in amino acids: CASSLAWDRGTSGELFF. The CDR3 DNA reads TGCGCCAGCAGCTTGGCCTGGGACAGGGGGACCTCCGGGGAGCTGTTTTTT.

This clone occurred a few times. The rearrangement joins TRBV30 to TRBJ1-1; a weak D match, TRBD1 (5 bases). The germline V gene has CDR1 GTSNPN and CDR2 SVGIG (reference sequence). The CDR3 contains 12 residues. With 3 bases removed from V and 6 bases from J, the gap between germline ends came to 11 bases. CDR3 coding DNA: TGTGCCTGGAGCCCAGGGCGCCCTGAAGCTTTCTTT. Its protein product is CAWSPGRPEAFF.

For this clone: At one boundary the junction diverges from the germline segment, which might be a read error. CDR3 DNA sequence: TGTGCCAACAGCTCCGGACAGGGTGAAAAACTGTTTTTT. Translated, it gives CANSSGQGEKLFF. The chain couples TRBV7-9 to TRBJ1-4, with 8 positions matching TRBD1. The CDR3 runs 13 residues. CDR1 is SEHNR, CDR2 FQNEAQ, per germline (reference sequence).

This chain uses TRBV19 with TRBJ1-1; no clear D gene. CDR1 and CDR2 from the germline V gene are LNHDA and SQIVND (reference sequence). Trimming shortened V by 4 bases and J by 2 bases, and 11 bases separated the two germline ends. The CDR3 is 14 amino acids. The CDR3 DNA follows: TGTGCCAGTAGTAATGTAGGCGTAAACACTGAAGCTTTCTTT. Amino acid sequence: CASSNVGVNTEAFF.

Details on this clone: The sample contains more than one DNA sequence encoding this CDR3. The chain recombines TRBV27 with TRBJ2-1, with TRBD2 as a possible D gene (5 bases). The germline V gene encodes CDR1 MNHEY and CDR2 SMNVEV (reference sequence). The CDR3 consists of 14 residues. Trimming took off 0 bases at V and 4 bases at J, with 7 bases between the two ends. CDR3 in amino acids: CASSLSGGYNEQFF. CDR3 sequence (DNA): TGTGCCAGCAGTTTATCTGGAGGATACAATGAGCAGTTCTTC.

The chain carries TRBV19 and TRBJ1-1; D gene unclear. The V gene lost 1 base and the J gene lost 1 base, with 10 bases spanning the gap. The germline V gene encodes CDR1 LNHDA and CDR2 SQIVND (reference sequence). This CDR3 has 15 residues. The chain's CDR3 is CASSIGTRENTEAFF. As DNA, the CDR3 is TGTGCCAGTAGTATAGGAACACGGGAGAACACTGAAGCTTTCTTT.

J is TRBJ2-1 and V is TRBV7-9; no reliable D call. This CDR3 has 15 residues. V shed 4 bases and J shed 1 base, with 11 bases lying between them. Germline values: CDR1 SEHNR, CDR2 FQNEAQ (reference sequence). The DNA for the CDR3 is TGTGCCAGCAGCTCGAATCCGGAATCCTACAATGAGCAGTTCTTC. As protein: CASSSNPESYNEQFF.

V is TRBV6-6 and J is TRBJ2-7; perhaps TRBD1 as D (6 bases). Trimming pared 2 bases from V and 5 bases from J, leaving 7 bases between. The CDR3 contains 12 residues. Per germline, CDR1 MNHNY and CDR2 SVGAGI (reference sequence). The CDR3 loop is CASSYHRDEQYF. CDR3 nucleotides: TGTGCCAGCAGTTACCACAGGGACGAGCAGTACTTC.

The J gene is TRBJ2-2, the V gene TRBV27; tentatively, D is TRBD2 (5 bases). The CDR3 loop spans 14 amino acids. V dropped 5 bases and J dropped 3 bases, with 10 bases sitting between them. Looked up from germline, CDR1 is MNHEY and CDR2 is SMNVEV (reference sequence). CDR3 in amino acids: CASSRQEDTGELFF. CDR3 nucleotides: TGTGCCAGCAGTAGGCAGGAGGACACCGGGGAGCTGTTTTTT.

The V call is TRBV6-5, the J call TRBJ2-3, with D possibly called TRBD1 or TRBD2 (5 bases each). The length of the CDR3 is 16 residues. Per germline, CDR1 MNHEY and CDR2 SVGAGI. The V end lost 4 bases, the J end lost 2 bases, and 16 bases lay between the germline ends. CDR3 loop: CASSWDPGRVTDTQYF. The CDR3, as DNA: TGTGCCAGCAGTTGGGACCCCGGGCGGGTCACAGATACGCAGTATTTT.

This clone was found a few times. The J gene is TRBJ1-1, the V gene TRBV10-1; no clear D. V lost 4 bases to trimming and J lost 3 bases, with 9 bases between them. CDR1 WNHNN and CDR2 SYGVQD come from the germline V gene (reference sequence). The CDR3 runs to 13 residues. The CDR3 reads CASSVGSDTEAFF. The CDR3 nucleotides read TGCGCCAGCAGTGTGGGGTCCGACACTGAAGCTTTCTTT.

The gene calls are TRBV28 and TRBJ2-3, with 9 bases fitting TRBD2. Germline V CDR1 and CDR2: MDHEN, SYDVKM. CDR3 length: 15 residues. J was trimmed by 6 bases and V by 3 bases; bases with no gene match: 7. The CDR3 DNA follows: TGTGCCAGCAGTTTGCCTAGCGGGGAATTTGATACGCAGTATTTT. The encoded protein is CASSLPSGEFDTQYF.

CDR3 coding DNA: TGTGCCAGCAGTTGGGCAGAAAACACAGATACGCAGTATTTT. It specifies CASSWAENTDTQYF. The chain is built from TRBV6-5 and TRBJ2-3; D is undetermined. Germline loops: CDR1 MNHEY, CDR2 SVGAGI. V lost 4 bases and J 2 bases, leaving 10 bases between the germline ends. The CDR3 totals 14 residues.

This clone showed up just once. V and J are TRBV10-2 and TRBJ1-5, with 7 bases fitting TRBD1. The V segment lost 4 bases and the J segment 7 bases; nucleotides outside the gene matches: 4. The CDR3 has 13 amino acids. CDR1 is WSHSY, CDR2 SAAADI, per germline. The CDR3 region is CASSGTGHQPQHF. In nucleotides, the CDR3 is TGCGCCAGCAGTGGGACAGGACACCAGCCCCAGCATTTT.

For this clone: This same CDR3 is encoded by further DNA sequences in the sample. The chain carries TRBV4-1 and TRBJ1-3; maybe TRBD1 (5 bases). The CDR3 extends over 15 amino acids. Germline assignment: CDR1 MGHRA and CDR2 YSYEKL. The V gene lost 0 bases and the J gene lost 4 bases, with 10 bases spanning the gap. DNA of the CDR3: TGCGCCAGCAGCCAAGACAGGGTCTCCGGAAACACCATATATTTT. It encodes CASSQDRVSGNTIYF.

The J gene is TRBJ2-1, the V gene TRBV27; maybe TRBD2 (5 bases). From germline, CDR1 is MNHEY and CDR2 SMNVEV (reference sequence). The CDR3 is 12 amino acids. V dropped 6 bases and J dropped 7 bases, with 10 bases sitting between them. The CDR3 DNA reads as TGTGCCAGCAGCTATACTAGAAATGAGCAGTTCTTC. Its protein product is CASSYTRNEQFF.

V is TRBV9 and J is TRBJ1-3, with D possibly being TRBD1 (6 bases). The CDR3 is made up of 16 amino acids. CDR1 SGDLS and CDR2 YYNGEE come from the germline V gene. The V gene lost 3 bases and the J gene lost 0 bases, with 13 bases spanning the gap. As DNA, the CDR3 is TGTGCCAGCAGCGATAACCGACAGGACTCTGGAAACACCATATATTTT. Protein sequence: CASSDNRQDSGNTIYF.

The chain uses TRBV9 and TRBJ1-2, with a possible D match to TRBD1 (5 bases). The germline V gene encodes CDR1 SGDLS and CDR2 YYNGEE. Trimming took 0 bases from V and 6 from J, leaving 21 bases between them. The CDR3 loop spans 17 amino acids. The CDR3 DNA is TGTGCCAGCAGCGTAGTATCGGGAAGGGCAGGGAGGGATGGCTACACCTTC. Its translation: CASSVVSGRAGRDGYTF.

To note about this clone: At the DNA level, this CDR3 is encoded by other sequences in the same sample as well. The rearrangement links TRBV7-9 to TRBJ2-2, with no clear D. The CDR3 spans 11 residues. From germline, CDR1 is SEHNR and CDR2 FQNEAQ (reference sequence). Between the trimmed V and J ends, which lost 5 bases and 5 bases, there was a span of 3 bases. The CDR3 nucleotides are TGTGCCAGCAGCCATACCGGGGAGCTGTTTTTT. Translation gives CASSHTGELFF.